The TCR beta chain under discussion was sequenced for a study of shared clonotypes between healthy human individuals (dated by TCRdb to about 2020). A note on the overall study: The cohort included three men and two women between 18 and 49 years of age. For each donor, CD4 naive and CD4 memory were each run on three plates, CD8 naive on two plates, and CD8 memory on one plate. To estimate repertoire size and how much clonotype sharing occurs between individuals, the study deeply sequenced the blood TCR repertoires of several healthy adults. To increase sequencing depth and limit assay-specific biases, different laboratories used diverse techniques to prepare libraries and sequence TCR repertoires. Leukapheresis yielded between about 0.8 and 8.9 billion PBMCs per donor. The full study reports these points: The small number of donors limited the genetic and exposure-history diversity represented. Pairwise subsampling led to the expectation that sequencing depth would affect the degree of clonotype sharing among donors. Sampling was restricted to blood, and TCR repertoires in tissue are likely to differ from TCR repertoires in blood. Naive subsets generally had larger estimated clonotype richness than memory subsets did. Higher generation probabilities were observed for clonotypes shared by all four sorted-subset donors than for non-shared clonotypes. Rarefaction of sorted-subset datasets indicated incomplete sequencing despite the large sequencing depth. When a handful of donors were compared, the shared fraction of clonotypes was 5% to 6.5% for naive CD4, around 3.6% for naive CD8, 2% to 2.5% for memory CD4, and roughly 0.43% for memory CD8.

Using the deep immunoSEQ assay, multiplex PCR amplified TCR CDR3 regions from genomic DNA. Extracted genomic DNA from each cell subset was distributed evenly across all wells of several immunoSEQ 96-well plates, and each plate was treated as a replicate. For sorted subsets, about 200 ng genomic DNA, equal to about 30,000 T cell genomes, was loaded into each replicate PCR. The purified libraries were quantified using a Qubit 3.0 fluorometer, sized with a Bioanalyzer 2100, and then quantified again using the KAPA Library Quantification kit. Each immunoSEQ 96-well plate was sequenced on its own single-read 150-cycle Illumina NextSeq 550 flow cell. On the study's bioinformatics: The immunoSEQ output contained only junctional sequences without quality scores, so filtering could not match that applied to full-length reads. Sequences were annotated with PyIR, a Python wrapper for IgBLAST v1.9, using IMGT germline references to assign V/J genes and CDR3. Any read was removed if the V/J assignment was weak (E-value above 1e-6), the CDR3 was missing, or the read contained stop codons, out-of-frame junctions, or ambiguous translated residues. V3J clonotypes were defined by identical inferred V gene, J gene, and CDR3 amino acid sequence. Percentage overlap between repertoires was calculated by dividing the number of shared unique clonotypes by the size of the smaller repertoire. Richness of each repertoire was evaluated using RTK rarefaction, the Chao1 estimator, and Recon v2.1 estimates of unobserved clonotypes. For all TCRbeta clonotypes obtained by the gDNA method from four donors, generation probabilities were computed with OLGA. Not all clones reach the TCRdb copy of this immuneACCESS table, which keeps in-frame sequences only. Checked studies attribute under half of the gap to unresolved V genes and leave the rest unexplained. D and trimming come from the DNA, and the V and J calls and clone size come from that table. Present in this sample are 850,000 to 1,100,000 clones, roughly 77% of which were seen just once. The leading ten clones occupy 0.85% to 1% of the sample.

Reading the germline V gene gives CDR1 SQVTM and CDR2 ANQGSEA. V and J are trimmed by 6 bases and 7 bases, and the gene matches miss 17 bases of the junction. From cysteine to phenylalanine, the CDR3 is 15 amino acids long. Kept here is only the CDR3 DNA, which spans 45 bases and is read in frame from base 1. The donors were healthy, HIV-negative adults with no recently reported acute infections or vaccinations. Only Caucasian adults living in Nashville, Tennessee, USA were represented among the donors. CD4+ T cells were enriched by magnetic negative selection, after which naive cells were positively selected on CD45RA and the negative fraction was taken as the memory subset. Blood was obtained by leukapheresis, after which PBMCs were separated by Ficoll-Histopaque density gradient centrifugation and cryopreserved in liquid nitrogen vapor phase. Analytical flow cytometry was used to check the purity and quantity of every magnetically sorted T cell population. Genomic DNA was isolated from each sorted fraction and quantified by UV absorbance on a Nanodrop 2000c.

Turning to this clone: What antigen it recognizes has not been identified. No much larger clone is present one base from it, and per-base qualities are unavailable.

This receptor was obtained from a man between 18 and 35 years old in good health. Some clones in this sample may be carry-over from other donors' samples. The sample consisted of memory CD4+ T cells from PBMCs. This sample's cell subset or site label indicates: CD45RA-negative fraction. In this chain, TRBV29-1 is recombined with TRBJ2-5; 7 of the junction bases match TRBD2. The sequenced DNA is TGCAGCGTACCCCCGGGGAGGGTAGTCGATGGGACCCAGTACTTC. This is translated as CSVPPGRVVDGTQYF.